This T cell receptor (beta chain) was sequenced during a study of cytomegalovirus exposure and HLA in healthy donors. About this clone itself: What it binds is unknown.

The CDR3 runs to 17 residues. V was cut by 0 bases and J by 3 bases, with 18 bases left in between. CDR1 is LGHNA and CDR2 is YNFKEQ in the germline V gene. Both 60 Vbeta primers and 13 Jbeta primers went into the PCR. Measured with immunoSEQ multiplex PCR; TCRdb has only the in-frame clones, and not every one. The repertoire includes over 120,000 clones, approximately 80% of them detected once, and 4.5% sits in the top ten. These donors, healthy bone marrow donors, were studied. Findings and caveats of the study: Earlier findings revealed that most TCR beta V segments proved productive either about 87% or about 30% of the time.

Sequencing input: PBMCs. The receptor comes from a middle-aged man in good health and CMV-seronegative. The chain combines TRBV4-2 with TRBJ2-7; maybe TRBD2 (6 bases). Here the CDR3 reads CASSQEESGRGLYEQYF. The CDR3 nucleotides are TGTGCCAGCAGCCAAGAAGAGAGCGGGCGAGGACTCTACGAGCAGTACTTC.